The present T cell receptor beta chain was sequenced within a study of blood T cell repertoires in COVID-19. CDR1 SGHKS and CDR2 YYEKEE come from the germline V gene (reference sequence). Trimming cost V 2 bases and J 2 bases; bases outside gene matches: 7. The CDR3 is 15 residues long. Produced via immunoSEQ multiplex PCR; TCRdb's table is partial and in-frame only. The sample includes around 130,000 clones, roughly 84% of them seen just once. The J gene is TRBJ2-7, the V gene TRBV5-5; 7 nucleotides agree with TRBD1. This TCR was recovered from a woman in her 30s who had recovered from COVID-19. The sample consisted of peripheral blood. In nucleotides, the CDR3 is TGTGCCAGCAGCTTTCATTGGCAGGGGGCCTACGAGCAGTACTTC. Its protein product is CASSFHWQGAYEQYF.